Each of the 15 T cell receptor beta chains below was sequenced from the same sample in a study of cytomegalovirus exposure and HLA in healthy donors. PCR amplification relied on 60 Vbeta primers (plus 13 Jbeta primers). The protocol was immunoSEQ multiplex PCR, while the TCRdb copy is restricted to in-frame clones and leaves out a portion. The sample consists of roughly 100,000 clones, roughly 76% of them appearing once. What was sequenced was PBMCs. These receptors were collected from a woman in her sixties or seventies in good health and CMV-seropositive.

V usage is TRBV15 and J usage is TRBJ2-5; 8 nucleotides agree with TRBD1. Germline assignment: CDR1 LNHNV and CDR2 YYDKDF (reference sequence). CDR3 length: 16 amino acids. V was pared by 1 base and J by 5 bases, with 9 bases of the junction left unmatched. The CDR3 region is CATSRGPAGGRETQYF. The CDR3 DNA is TGTGCCACCAGCAGAGGCCCGGCAGGGGGCAGGGAGACCCAGTACTTC.

The chain has TRBV5-6 and TRBJ1-6; no definite D call. CDR3 length: 12 residues. Deletions cut 4 bases from V and 9 bases from J, with 8 bases between. Germline lookup yields CDR1 SGHDT and CDR2 YYEEEE. The CDR3, as DNA: TGTGCCAGCAGCCTGGCCAGTTCACCCCTCCACTTT. Residues: CASSLASSPLHF.

For this clone: At one end, the junction sequence differs from germline, possibly due to a read error. The chain carries TRBV6-6 and TRBJ1-2; TRBD1 might be the D (5 bases). Germline-derived CDR1 and CDR2 are MNHNY and SVGAGI (reference sequence). This CDR3 spans 14 amino acids. Here the CDR3 reads CASRTTDGFWGYPF. In DNA, the CDR3 is TGTGCCAGCAGAACCACGGACGGTTTCTGGGGCTACCCCTTC.

There are a few counts of this clone. The chain couples TRBV2 to TRBJ1-1; 9 nucleotides line up with TRBD1. Germline CDR1 SNHLY, CDR2 FYNNEI. V trimming: 10 bases; J trimming: 0 bases; junction bases outside the gene matches: 6. The CDR3 runs to 14 residues. CDR3 amino acids: CATRTGAVNTEAFF. CDR3 nucleotides: TGTGCCACTCGGACAGGGGCGGTGAACACTGAAGCTTTCTTT.

The gene calls are TRBV11-1 and TRBJ1-1; weak D call: TRBD1 (6 bases). This CDR3 has 14 amino acids. Germline V gene lookup returns CDR1 SGHAT and CDR2 FQDESV (reference sequence). V was clipped by 2 bases and J by 4 bases, with 11 bases between them. The CDR3 loop reads CASSLSGGTTEAFF. The CDR3 DNA reads as TGTGCCAGCAGCTTATCGGGGGGCACCACTGAAGCTTTCTTT.

The rearrangement joins TRBV14 to TRBJ2-1, with 12 bases lining up with TRBD2. With V trimmed by 4 bases and J by 11 bases, 6 bases remained unmatched. The CDR3 has 14 residues. Germline values: CDR1 SGHDN, CDR2 FVKESK. The CDR3 DNA follows: TGTGCCAGCAGCCCAGGACTAGCGGGAATGAAGCAGTTCTTC. It encodes CASSPGLAGMKQFF.

The chain joins TRBV5-1 to TRBJ2-1; 11 positions agree with TRBD2. Germline values: CDR1 SGHRS, CDR2 YFSETQ. The CDR3 length is 16 residues. V was clipped by 2 bases and J by 8 bases; unmatched bases: 9. The CDR3 here is CASSFSGRAGADEQFF. CDR3 sequence (DNA): TGCGCCAGCAGCTTTAGCGGGAGGGCCGGGGCAGATGAGCAGTTCTTC.

This rearrangement joins TRBV6-5 to TRBJ2-1; D perhaps matches TRBD2 (6 bases). The CDR3 runs to 16 residues. The ends were cut back, 0 bases at V and 3 bases at J, with 12 bases in the middle. Germline-derived CDR1 and CDR2 are MNHEY and SVGAGI. For the CDR3, the DNA is TGTGCCAGCAGTTACTCCACGCGACTAGGCTACAATGAGCAGTTCTTC. Its protein is CASSYSTRLGYNEQFF.

The chain links TRBV10-1 to TRBJ2-2; D gene uncertain. CDR3 length equals 11 residues. Germline V CDR1 and CDR2: WNHNN, SYGVQD (reference sequence). V lost 10 bases and J lost 1, with 4 bases in between. DNA of the CDR3: TGCGCCACCGGGAACACCGGGGAGCTGTTTTTT. Protein product: CATGNTGELFF.

The V and J genes are TRBV7-9 and TRBJ2-7, with D perhaps TRBD2 (6 bases). V dropped 3 bases and J dropped 5 bases, with 14 bases sitting between them. CDR1 and CDR2 (germline): SEHNR, FQNEAQ (reference sequence). There are 14 residues in the CDR3. CDR3 loop: CASSFDGGGHEQYF. DNA of the CDR3: TGTGCCAGCAGCTTCGATGGGGGAGGCCACGAGCAGTACTTC.

V usage is TRBV10-3 and J usage is TRBJ2-1; 11 nucleotides align to TRBD2. This CDR3 has 19 amino acids. V was clipped by 3 bases and J by 0 bases; unmatched bases: 10. The germline CDR1 and CDR2 sequences are ENHRY and SYGVKD. CDR3 nucleotide sequence: TGTGCCATCAGTGACCTCGGGACTAGCGGCCTCAGCTCCTACAATGAGCAGTTCTTC. Translating gives CAISDLGTSGLSSYNEQFF.

This clone occurred a few times. The chain recombines TRBV14 with TRBJ2-2, with D unresolved. Germline CDR1 reads SGHDN; CDR2 reads FVKESK. Between the trimmed V and J ends, which lost 0 bases and 4 bases, there was a span of 15 bases. The CDR3 runs 17 residues. CDR3 residues: CASSQDLRHVGTGELFF. The CDR3 DNA reads as TGTGCCAGCAGCCAAGATCTCAGACACGTAGGCACCGGGGAGCTGTTTTTT.

This clone was counted between two and nine times. The chain combines TRBV10-3 with TRBJ2-5, with a possible D match to TRBD1 (5 bases). The DNA matches TRBJ2-7 better at its end, which makes the J call doubtful. The germline CDR1 and CDR2 sequences are ENHRY and SYGVKD. The CDR3 consists of 12 residues. The CDR3 sequence: CAISSQVYEQYF. Written as DNA, the CDR3 is TGTGCCATCAGTTCACAGGTTTACGAGCAGTACTTC.

V is TRBV9 and J is TRBJ2-5; D is possibly TRBD1 (6 bases). CDR1 and CDR2 from the germline V gene are SGDLS and YYNGEE. Trimming cost V 0 bases and J 1 base, with 7 bases left between them. The CDR3 is 14 amino acids. The CDR3 is CASSVVDSQETQYF. The CDR3 DNA follows: TGTGCCAGCAGCGTAGTGGACAGCCAAGAGACCCAGTACTTC.

The genes are TRBV7-9 and TRBJ2-1, with TRBD2 matching 15 bases. V lost 5 bases and J lost 9; bases outside the gene matches: 8. CDR3 length: 16 residues. Germline assignment: CDR1 SEHNR and CDR2 FQNEAQ (reference sequence). CDR3 residues: CASSPQGLAGGGEQFF. The CDR3 DNA reads as TGTGCCAGCAGCCCCCAGGGACTAGCGGGAGGTGGTGAGCAGTTCTTC.